The present T cell receptor (beta chain) was sequenced within a study of T-cell reconstitution after alpha-beta-depleted transplantation in children. V was clipped by 0 bases and J by 3 bases; unmatched bases: 7. Looked up from germline, CDR1 is SGHTA and CDR2 is FQGNSA. The CDR3 is made up of 16 amino acids. Unique molecular identifiers tagged the TCRbeta library. TCRdb re-called the PCR reads through MiXCR, storing one row per CDR3 protein. This table holds hundreds of thousands of distinct CDR3 sequences, 16% found once. Only a few counts were recorded for this clonotype. V usage is TRBV7-2 and J usage is TRBJ2-7; 8 bases align to TRBD1. The TCR comes from a human donor who donated a stem cell graft to a child with acute myeloid leukemia. The sequencing used PBMCs from the stem cell graft donor, collected from the stem cell graft. CDR3 sequence: CASSLASLQGDYEQYF. In DNA form, the CDR3 reads TGTGCCAGCAGCTTAGCTTCCCTACAGGGGGACTACGAGCAGTACTTC.